This TCR beta chain was retrieved from a study of blood T cell repertoires in COVID-19 (dated by TCRdb to 2020 to 2022). About the study as a whole: Samples from collaborators originated in the United States, Italy and Spain and spanned both the acute and convalescent phases of COVID-19. The prospective study material was composed of cDNA or gDNA derived from T cells, B-cell-depleted T cells, or PBMCs. The dataset comprised deeply sampled blood TCRbeta repertoires from subjects exposed to, actively infected with, or recovered from COVID-19. HLA class I and class II types, where available, came from metadata supplied by the sample provider rather than from assay-based typing. The repertoires were released in a freely available public database meant as a resource for research on the immune response to SARS-CoV-2. The samples were drawn from two sources: the first 160 participants of the ongoing ImmuneRACE study, and over 1,000 subjects contributed by 6 global collaborators. Sample metadata almost always included a de-identified subject ID, COVID-19 status, age in years and sex.

A second Seattle source provided samples from volunteer blood donors who had recovered from COVID-19. The collaborating institutions used their own protocols to collect whole blood in K2EDTA tubes. For TCRbeta analysis, collaborator samples were shipped as frozen whole blood, as isolated PBMCs, or as DNA extracted from either sample type. Study-wide findings and limitations: The quantity of clinical and demographic metadata differed by source and by participant and was supplied without curation.

TCRbeta CDR3 regions were amplified from genomic DNA using the immunoSEQ Assay, a bias-controlled multiplex PCR. The paper's processing steps were these. Within the assay, amplification of reference gene primers was used to estimate how many nucleated cells each sample contained. To quantify the absolute abundance of each unique TCRbeta CDR3 rearrangement, sequence reads were collapsed and filtered. Productive Simpson clonality was computed per sample as the square root of Simpson's diversity index over productive rearrangements. TCRdb obtained this table from immuneACCESS and retained in-frame rearrangements with V and J assigned. These tables miss some clones; where compared with another copy, unresolved V genes account for less than half of the shortfall, and the remainder is unexplained. That table supplies the V and J calls and clone size; D and trimming were determined from the DNA. In all, the sample holds under 300,000 clones, and around 90% of those were seen once. Of the sample, just over 7% is held by the ten largest clones.

Note on this clone: Its binding antigen is unknown. Base-call qualities are not available, and no considerably larger clone is one nucleotide away.

Including cysteine and phenylalanine, the CDR3 has 19 amino acids. Here the CDR3 DNA is all that survives: 57 bases in frame from base 1. At the junction V is shortened by 0 bases and J by 1 base, with 18 bases in between. The clonotype comes from a man in his sixties who had recovered from COVID-19. The sequence links TRBV6-7 to TRBJ1-4; tentative D gene TRBD1, with 6 bases matching. Being an ORF, TRBV6-7 has a function that is uncertain. The sample taken for sequencing was peripheral blood. The DNA sequence is TGTGCCAGCAGTTACTCGGATAGTAAGGGGGACGAAACTAATGAAAAACTGTTTTTT. The resulting protein is CASSYSDSKGDETNEKLFF.